What follows are 21 T cell receptor beta chains derived from one specimen sequenced in a study of T cells in tuberculosis. Sorting used thawed, overnight-rested PBMC stained with anti-CD3, a viability dye and GMM-loaded CD1B tetramer. The lipid loaded on the CD1B tetramers was C32 glucose monomycolate from Rhodococcus equi. Clones were read by immunoSEQ multiplex PCR, and TCRdb kept only the in-frame ones, dropping some. The data hold 55,000 to 70,000 clones, with 81% observed a single time. Material for sequencing was CD1b-GMM tetramer-negative cells sorted from PBMCs. Receptor source: an adult woman with latent tuberculosis.

The chain carries TRBV7-2 and TRBJ1-2, with D maybe TRBD1 (5 bases). The germline CDR1 and CDR2 sequences are SGHTA and FQGNSA. Trimming shortened V by 0 bases and J by 4 bases, and 15 bases separated the two germline ends. The CDR3 length is 16 residues. CDR3 protein: CASSLATRGGIYGYTF. In nucleotides, the CDR3 is TGTGCCAGCAGCTTAGCCACGCGCGGGGGTATCTATGGCTACACCTTC.

This chain links TRBV30 with TRBJ1-2, with 7 bases lining up with TRBD1. CDR1 is GTSNPN and CDR2 is SVGIG in the germline V gene (reference sequence). V shed 3 bases, J shed 3 bases, and the junction held 7 bases outside the gene matches. This CDR3 comprises 14 residues. The CDR3 coding sequence is TGTGCCTGGAGCGGACTCGGACAGGACTATGGCTACACCTTC. This translates into CAWSGLGQDYGYTF.

CDR3 DNA: TGTGCCTGGAGTGTACGGGCGGGTGATACGCAGTATTTT. Translation: CAWSVRAGDTQYF. The chain has TRBV30 and TRBJ2-3; perhaps TRBD2 as D (5 bases). V was cut by 0 bases and J by 6 bases, with 10 bases left in between. The CDR3 runs 13 residues. CDR1 GTSNPN and CDR2 SVGIG come from the germline V gene (reference sequence).

The genes are TRBV7-2 and TRBJ1-1; TRBD1 might be the D (5 bases). Germline V lookup: CDR1 SGHTA, CDR2 FQGNSA. V was shortened by 5 bases and J by 4 bases, with 11 bases between the two germline ends. The CDR3 contains 13 residues. This CDR3 reads CASSQGGVTEAFF. The CDR3, as DNA: TGTGCCAGCAGCCAGGGAGGGGTCACTGAAGCTTTCTTT.

The chain joins TRBV11-2 to TRBJ2-3; 10 bases map to TRBD2. The trim removed 5 bases at V and 4 bases at J, leaving 9 bases unmatched. Germline CDR1 reads SGHAT; CDR2 reads FQNNGV. The CDR3 sequence is 16 residues long. CDR3 DNA: TGTGCCAGCAGCCCCCGACTAGCGGGTAGGGCAGATACGCAGTATTTT. The encoded protein is CASSPRLAGRADTQYF.

This clone was picked up a small number of times. The rearrangement links TRBV14 to TRBJ2-7; D is perhaps TRBD1 (5 bases). The CDR3 length is 16 residues. CDR1 is SGHDN, CDR2 FVKESK, per germline. Trimming took off 5 bases at V and 0 bases at J, with 17 bases between the two ends. CDR3 region: CASSIRIEGDSYEQYF. CDR3 DNA: TGTGCCAGCAGCATCCGAATTGAAGGGGACTCCTACGAGCAGTACTTC.

The chain carries TRBV5-1 and TRBJ1-2; D possibly corresponds to TRBD1 (5 bases). The CDR3 runs to 14 residues. Deletions cut 0 bases from V and 1 base from J, with 7 bases between. From germline, CDR1 is SGHRS and CDR2 YFSETQ. DNA for the CDR3: TGCGCCAGCAGCTTGGGGGACTTTAACTATGGCTACACCTTC. Amino acid sequence: CASSLGDFNYGYTF.

The chain has TRBV19 and TRBJ2-2; D not certain. There are 17 residues in the CDR3. The germline V gene has CDR1 LNHDA and CDR2 SQIVND (reference sequence). V dropped 5 bases and J dropped 4 bases, with 20 bases sitting between them. The CDR3 DNA reads TGTGCCAGTAGTCCGACGATGGCGGCCGTCGCCACCGGGGAGCTGTTTTTT. Its protein product is CASSPTMAAVATGELFF.

The J gene is TRBJ1-2, the V gene TRBV5-4, with D perhaps TRBD1 (5 bases). This CDR3 comprises 15 residues. The V end was cut by 2 bases, the J end by 5 bases, with 16 bases between. Germline V gives CDR1 SGHNT, CDR2 YYREEE (reference sequence). CDR3 coding DNA: TGTGCCAGCAGCTTTTGGGGCGGGACCCTTTATGGCTACACCTTC. Residues: CASSFWGGTLYGYTF.

The V gene is TRBV10-3, the J gene TRBJ1-2, with 8 bases that match TRBD1. V lost 6 bases and J lost 8; bases outside the gene matches: 8. Per germline, CDR1 ENHRY and CDR2 SYGVKD. The CDR3 is made up of 13 amino acids. Written as DNA, the CDR3 is TGTGCCATCAGCGGGGACAGGACCTACGGCTACACCTTC. Translated: CAISGDRTYGYTF.

The chain recombines TRBV5-1 with TRBJ2-1; D is perhaps TRBD2 (6 bases). The CDR3 totals 15 residues. The V gene lost 0 bases and the J gene lost 8 bases, with 15 bases spanning the gap. From germline, CDR1 is SGHRS and CDR2 YFSETQ. CDR3 coding DNA: TGCGCCAGCAGCTTGGGGAGGGCACACATGGATGAGCAGTTCTTC. Protein: CASSLGRAHMDEQFF.

The CDR3 bases are TGTGCCAGCAGCCTAGGGACTAGCGGCCACAATGAGCAGTTCTTC. Its protein product is CASSLGTSGHNEQFF. The chain recombines TRBV7-6 with TRBJ2-7, with TRBD2 matching over 11 bases. The end of the DNA is better explained by TRBJ2-1, so the J call may be wrong. The germline V gene has CDR1 SGHVS and CDR2 FNYEAQ. The CDR3 runs to 15 residues.

The rearrangement links TRBV7-3 to TRBJ1-1, with a possible D match to TRBD1 (6 bases). Germline V lookup: CDR1 SGHTA, CDR2 FQGTGA. This CDR3 region has 16 residues. V shed 5 bases and J shed 5 bases, with 21 bases lying between them. The CDR3: CASSLWGGGPGTEAFF. The CDR3 coding sequence is TGTGCCAGCAGCCTCTGGGGCGGGGGCCCGGGGACTGAAGCTTTCTTT.

The chain links TRBV5-1 to TRBJ2-3; 10 bases align to TRBD1. The CDR3 loop spans 16 amino acids. V lost 1 base and J lost 1; bases outside the gene matches: 3. Germline lookup yields CDR1 SGHRS and CDR2 YFSETQ. In DNA form, the CDR3 reads TGCGCCAGCAGCTTGTGGGGGACAGGGGGCACAGATACGCAGTATTTT. Its protein product is CASSLWGTGGTDTQYF.

The chain employs TRBV6-5 and TRBJ2-7, with D perhaps matching TRBD2 (5 bases). V was shortened by 6 bases and J by 2 bases, with 11 bases between the two germline ends. The CDR3 consists of 13 residues. Germline V gives CDR1 MNHEY, CDR2 SVGAGI. CDR3 bases: TGTGCCAGCAGACTCGGACTGACCTACGAGCAGTACTTC. Translated, it gives CASRLGLTYEQYF.

V is TRBV9 and J is TRBJ2-1; 13 nucleotides line up with TRBD2. Germline V gives CDR1 SGDLS, CDR2 YYNGEE. Trimming cost V 3 bases and J 9 bases; bases outside gene matches: 9. This CDR3 has 16 amino acids. The CDR3 sequence is CASSGRLAGGLGEQFF. Here the CDR3 DNA reads TGTGCCAGCAGCGGACGACTAGCGGGAGGCCTCGGTGAGCAGTTCTTC.

For this clone: The germline gene is not matched at one end of the junction; a read error may be the cause. The genes are TRBV10-3 and TRBJ1-5; D is possibly TRBD1 (5 bases). The CDR3 has 15 residues. Germline CDR1 is ENHRY and CDR2 is SYGVKD. This CDR3 reads CAISESDSRDQPRHF. Written as DNA, the CDR3 is TGTGCCATCAGTGAGTCTGACAGTAGGGATCAGCCCCGGCATTTT.

This clone occurred once. The rearrangement joins TRBV4-1 to TRBJ1-4, with D tentatively TRBD1 (5 bases). This CDR3 contains 13 residues. Germline V gene lookup returns CDR1 MGHRA and CDR2 YSYEKL. Between the trimmed V and J ends, which lost 3 bases and 8 bases, there was a span of 10 bases. CDR3 protein: CASSQLGGEKLFF. In DNA, the CDR3 is TGCGCCAGCAGCCAGCTGGGGGGGGAAAAACTGTTTTTT.

The chain carries TRBV5-1 and TRBJ1-2, with no clear D. The CDR3 extends over 13 amino acids. Germline assignment: CDR1 SGHRS and CDR2 YFSETQ. The ends were cut back, 2 bases at V and 0 bases at J, with 5 bases in the middle. The CDR3 spells CASSLQANYGYTF. CDR3 nucleotide sequence: TGCGCCAGCAGCTTACAAGCTAACTATGGCTACACCTTC. The full variable domain, with the rest looked up from reference TRBV5-1 and TRBJ1-2, is KAGVTQTPRYLIKTRGQQVTLSCSPISGHRSVSWYQQTPGQGLQFLFEYFSETQRNKGNFPGRFSGRQFSNSRSEMNVSTLELGDSALYLCASSLQANYGYTFGSGTRLTVV.

The V and J genes are TRBV19 and TRBJ2-5; TRBD1 is a possible D gene (5 bases). Germline CDR1 reads LNHDA; CDR2 reads SQIVND (reference sequence). The CDR3 consists of 15 residues. Deletions cut 5 bases from V and 4 bases from J, with 17 bases between. CDR3 sequence: CASSARAGLGETQYF. As DNA, the CDR3 is TGTGCCAGTAGTGCTCGGGCAGGGCTAGGAGAGACCCAGTACTTC.

The chain links TRBV27 to TRBJ1-4; 7 nucleotides line up with TRBD1. With V trimmed by 5 bases and J by 6 bases, 9 bases remained unmatched. Looked up from germline, CDR1 is MNHEY and CDR2 is SMNVEV (reference sequence). This CDR3 has 15 residues. CDR3 nucleotide sequence: TGTGCCAGCAGTAACAGGGGTTGGGAGGATGAAAAACTGTTTTTT. Residues: CASSNRGWEDEKLFF.